Detailed here is one T cell receptor (beta chain). Trimming took off 2 bases at V and 7 bases at J, with 13 bases between the two ends. This CDR3 is built from 14 residues. The germline gives CDR1 LNHDA, CDR2 SQIVND (reference sequence). The sample comes from a study of blood T cell repertoires in COVID-19. TCRdb's table, derived via immunoSEQ multiplex PCR, lists solely in-frame clones and lacks some. The table records about 250,000 clones, 70% to 90% of them present only once. The sequenced material came from peripheral blood. V and J are TRBV19 and TRBJ2-3; D might be TRBD1 (5 bases). The source of this sequence is a woman aged 55-69 years with active or convalescent COVID-19. The CDR3 is CASSISAGSYTQYF. DNA for the CDR3: TGTGCCAGTAGTATATCGGCAGGGTCTTATACGCAGTATTTT.